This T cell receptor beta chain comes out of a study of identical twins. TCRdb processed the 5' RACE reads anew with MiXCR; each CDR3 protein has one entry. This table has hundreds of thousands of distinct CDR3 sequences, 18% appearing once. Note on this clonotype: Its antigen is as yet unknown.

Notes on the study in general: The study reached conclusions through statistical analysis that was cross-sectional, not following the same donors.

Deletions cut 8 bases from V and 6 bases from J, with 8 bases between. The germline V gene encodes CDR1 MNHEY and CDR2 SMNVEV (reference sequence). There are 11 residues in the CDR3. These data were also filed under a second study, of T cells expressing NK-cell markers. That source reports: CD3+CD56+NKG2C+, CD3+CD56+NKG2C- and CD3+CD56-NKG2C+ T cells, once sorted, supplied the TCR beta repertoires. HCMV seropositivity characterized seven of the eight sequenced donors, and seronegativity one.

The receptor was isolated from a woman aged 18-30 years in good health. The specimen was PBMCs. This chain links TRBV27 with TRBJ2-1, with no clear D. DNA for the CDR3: TGTGCCAGCGTATACCTCAATGAGCAGTTCTTC. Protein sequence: CASVYLNEQFF.